Below are 29 T cell receptor beta chains sequenced from a single sample in a study of T-cell reconstitution after alpha-beta-depleted transplantation in children. This sample's TCRbeta library carried unique molecular identifier barcodes. TCRdb re-derived calls from the PCR reads in MiXCR, one entry per CDR3 protein. The sample lists 600,000 to 700,000 distinct CDR3 sequences, approximately 16% seen once, with 0.8% to 1.1% in the top ten. The sample in question was PBMCs from the stem cell graft donor, obtained from the stem cell graft. Receptors were obtained from a human donor who donated a stem cell graft to a child with acute myeloid leukemia.

This clonotype was detected many times. The chain has TRBV20-1 and TRBJ2-6; the match to TRBD2 covers 7 bases. Trimming at V came to 2 bases and at J to 3 bases, leaving 10 bases not matched to a gene. Germline V gene lookup returns CDR1 DFQATT and CDR2 SNEGSKA (reference sequence). This CDR3 is built from 17 residues. The CDR3 DNA reads TGCAGTGCTAGACGGGACTCCCGGGGGGTTGGGGCCAACGTCCTGACTTTC. It encodes CSARRDSRGVGANVLTF.

At least ten counts were recorded for this clonotype. CDR3 residues: CSGSHNEQFF. The CDR3 nucleotides are TGCAGCGGGTCACACAATGAGCAGTTCTTC. The chain joins TRBV29-1 to TRBJ2-1, with no clear D. The V gene lost 7 bases and the J gene lost 5 bases, with 6 bases spanning the gap. The V gene's germline CDR1 is SQVTM and CDR2 ANQGSEA. The CDR3 has 10 amino acids.

The chain carries TRBV15 and TRBJ2-3; TRBD1 matches at 11 bases. Germline V gene sequence: CDR1 LNHNV, CDR2 YYDKDF (reference sequence). V shed 4 bases, J shed 3 bases, and the junction held 12 bases outside the gene matches. The CDR3 runs 18 residues. The CDR3 DNA is TGTGCCACCAGCACCCCGGATCCGGGACAGGGGGGGACAGATACGCAGTATTTT. Amino acids: CATSTPDPGQGGTDTQYF.

The J gene is TRBJ1-5, the V gene TRBV15, with D possibly matching TRBD1 (6 bases). V gave up 6 bases and J gave up 7 bases, with 19 bases separating them. CDR1 LNHNV and CDR2 YYDKDF come from the germline V gene (reference sequence). There are 15 residues in the CDR3. The CDR3 coding sequence is TGTGCCACCAGAAGCGAGACAGGATCATTACAGCCCCAGCATTTT. It is translated as CATRSETGSLQPQHF.

Regarding this clonotype: As the CDR3 is not closed by the conserved phenylalanine or tryptophan, this likely results from a read error. This sequence joins TRBV24-1 and TRBJ2-3; TRBD2 is a possible D gene (6 bases). The CDR3 totals 17 residues. Germline-derived CDR1 and CDR2 are KGHDR and SFDVKD. The V gene lost 3 bases and the J gene lost 0 bases, with 15 bases spanning the gap. CDR3 loop: CATSDPGGAGSTDTQYL. The CDR3 DNA reads as TGTGCCACCAGTGATCCCGGAGGGGCGGGGAGCACAGATACGCAGTATCTT.

The chain carries TRBV29-1 and TRBJ1-1; unclear D gene. V gave up 4 bases and J gave up 0 bases, with 9 bases separating them. Germline CDR1 reads SQVTM; CDR2 reads ANQGSEA. The CDR3 extends over 13 amino acids. The CDR3 DNA is TGCAGCGTTGGTAAACAGATGAACACTGAAGCTTTCTTT. Protein: CSVGKQMNTEAFF. The full variable domain, its missing parts supplied by reference TRBV29-1 and TRBJ1-1, is SAVISQKPSRDICQRGTSLTIQCQVDSQVTMMFWYRQQPGQSLTLIATANQGSEATYESGFVIDKFPISRPNLTFSTLTVSNMSPEDSSIYLCSVGKQMNTEAFFGQGTRLTVV.

This clonotype was counted ten times or more. This rearrangement joins TRBV6-2 or TRBV6-3 to TRBJ2-1; 10 nucleotides match TRBD2. The CDR3 sequence is 19 residues long. Unmatched junction bases numbered 13, after V lost 5 bases and J lost 0 bases. Per the germline V gene, CDR1 is MNHEY and CDR2 is SVGEGT. CDR3: CASSPSLAGVHSSYNEQFF. CDR3 nucleotide sequence: TGTGCCAGCAGTCCCTCCCTAGCGGGGGTTCATAGCTCCTACAATGAGCAGTTCTTC.

The V call is TRBV5-1, the J call TRBJ2-4; 8 bases align to TRBD1. This CDR3 spans 15 amino acids. The ends lost 0 bases at V and 4 bases at J; junction bases unmatched: 3. The germline V gene encodes CDR1 SGHRS and CDR2 YFSETQ. The CDR3 DNA follows: TGCGCCAGCAGCTTGGGGTGGACAGGGAAAAACATTCAGTACTTC. Its protein product is CASSLGWTGKNIQYF. Together with reference TRBV5-1 and TRBJ2-4, the CDR3 gives the full variable domain: KAGVTQTPRYLIKTRGQQVTLSCSPISGHRSVSWYQQTPGQGLQFLFEYFSETQRNKGNFPGRFSGRQFSNSRSEMNVSTLELGDSALYLCASSLGWTGKNIQYFGAGTRLSVL.

This clonotype has at least ten counts. This rearrangement joins TRBV12-3 or TRBV12-4 to TRBJ1-1; D ambiguous. Trimming left V 1 base short and J 4 bases short, with 13 bases between. The CDR3 is made up of 15 amino acids. The CDR3 protein is CASSLGHADGTEAFF. CDR3 DNA: TGTGCCAGCAGTTTAGGTCACGCCGATGGCACTGAAGCTTTCTTT.

This clonotype was found many times. DNA for the CDR3: TGTGCCAGCAGCCGGGGACAGGGGGCCGGTGGCTACACCTTC. Its translation: CASSRGQGAGGYTF. The chain is built from TRBV10-3 and TRBJ1-2, with TRBD1 identical over 12 bases. The germline CDR1 and CDR2 sequences are ENHRY and SYGVKD. The CDR3 runs 14 residues. V dropped 10 bases and J dropped 7; count of bases not matched to a gene: 10.

This clonotype was picked up a small number of times. The genes are TRBV5-5 and TRBJ2-5; 13 nucleotides agree with TRBD2. The junction had 8 bases not matched to a gene; V was cut back by 3 bases and J by 0 bases. Germline V gene data show CDR1 as SGHKS and CDR2 as YYEKEE (reference sequence). The CDR3 has 18 amino acids. The chain's CDR3 is CASSSRPGTSGDQETQYF. CDR3 DNA: TGTGCCAGCAGCTCCCGTCCCGGGACTAGCGGGGACCAAGAGACCCAGTACTTC. The entire variable domain, with the rest obtained from reference TRBV5-5 and TRBJ2-5, is as follows: DAGVTQSPTHLIKTRGQQVTLRCSPISGHKSVSWYQQVLGQGPQFIFQYYEKEERGRGNFPDRFSARQFPNYSSELNVNALLLGDSALYLCASSSRPGTSGDQETQYFGPGTRLLVL.

The V and J genes are TRBV24-1 and TRBJ1-5; tentative D call: TRBD1 (5 bases). The V gene's germline CDR1 is KGHDR and CDR2 SFDVKD. The V and J ends lost 4 bases and 8 bases respectively, with 17 bases between them. This CDR3 region has 15 residues. CDR3 in amino acids: CATSDPGQSWEPQHF. CDR3 DNA sequence: TGTGCCACCAGTGACCCTGGACAATCTTGGGAGCCCCAGCATTTT.

The gene calls are TRBV7-3 and TRBJ1-3; 7 nucleotides agree with TRBD1. This CDR3 spans 15 amino acids. V trimming: 1 base; J trimming: 2 bases; junction bases outside the gene matches: 2. In germline, CDR1 is SGHTA, CDR2 FQGTGA. The CDR3 nucleotides are TGTGCCAGCAGCTTAATGGGACAGACTGGAAACACCATATATTTT. It yields the protein CASSLMGQTGNTIYF.

The rearrangement joins TRBV29-1 to TRBJ1-2, with D possibly TRBD1 on 5 matching bases. This CDR3 region has 11 residues. The germline V and J ends were trimmed by 6 bases and 12 bases, with 17 bases remaining between them. Per germline, CDR1 SQVTM and CDR2 ANQGSEA. Written as DNA, the CDR3 is TGCAGCGTCCCCGGGCCCGGGGCCCACACCTTC. Protein: CSVPGPGAHTF.

This clonotype was seen ten or more times. This rearrangement joins TRBV10-2 to TRBJ2-1, with TRBD1 identical over 9 bases. V lost 10 bases to trimming and J lost 8 bases; unmatched junction nucleotides: 12. There are 14 residues in the CDR3. The germline V gene has CDR1 WSHSY and CDR2 SAAADI. The CDR3: CATYSGTGNDEQFF. CDR3 nucleotide sequence: TGCGCCACCTACTCCGGGACAGGGAACGATGAGCAGTTCTTC.

About this clonotype itself: A clone one base away is much larger, so this may be a read error. V and J are TRBV15 and TRBJ2-3; weak D call: TRBD2 (5 bases). The germline V gene has CDR1 LNHNV and CDR2 YYDKDF (reference sequence). With 0 bases removed from V and 4 bases from J, the gap between germline ends came to 5 bases. This CDR3 contains 13 residues. CDR3 region: CATSRERADTQYF. CDR3 in DNA: TGTGCCACCAGCAGAGAGAGGGCAGATACGCAGTATTTT.

Comments on this clonotype: The germline gene is not matched at one end of the junction; a read error may be the cause. The chain carries TRBV7-6 and TRBJ1-1; D not resolved. The length of the CDR3 is 14 residues. The germline gives CDR1 SGHVS, CDR2 FNYEAQ. This chain's CDR3 is CASTLELMNTEAFF. In DNA form, the CDR3 reads TGTGCCAGCACCTTAGAATTGATGAACACTGAAGCTTTCTTT.

The chain links TRBV7-9 to TRBJ1-1; unclear D gene. Trimming took off 0 bases at V and 8 bases at J, with 7 bases between the two ends. The CDR3 consists of 12 residues. CDR1 SEHNR and CDR2 FQNEAQ come from the germline V gene (reference sequence). DNA of the CDR3: TGTGCCAGCAGCTTAGCCAGCAGGGAAGCTTTCTTT. This encodes CASSLASREAFF.

This clonotype was detected a few times. The chain has TRBV29-1 and TRBJ2-2; TRBD2 agrees at 9 bases. The CDR3 covers 13 residues. Germline V CDR1 and CDR2: SQVTM, ANQGSEA. Germline trimming cut 4 bases from V and 6 bases from J; bases unmatched to any gene: 3. The CDR3 spells CSVALAGAGELFF. The DNA of the CDR3 is TGCAGCGTTGCTTTAGCGGGGGCCGGGGAGCTGTTTTTT.

This rearrangement joins TRBV7-2 to TRBJ2-5; D gene uncertain. The CDR3 is made up of 13 amino acids. V lost 3 bases and J lost 2, with 7 bases in between. Germline-derived CDR1 and CDR2 are SGHTA and FQGNSA. The CDR3 coding sequence is TGTGCCAGCAGCTTCCATTGGCAAGAGACCCAGTACTTC. It codes for CASSFHWQETQYF.

There are a few counts of this clonotype. The chain employs TRBV20-1 and TRBJ2-7; a possible D gene is TRBD2 (7 bases). V lost 0 bases and J 4 bases, leaving 22 bases between the germline ends. CDR1 DFQATT and CDR2 SNEGSKA come from the germline V gene (reference sequence). The length of the CDR3 is 17 residues. The CDR3 spells CSARDHMGGAPIYEQYF. CDR3 in DNA: TGCAGTGCTAGAGATCACATGGGGGGGGCCCCAATTTACGAGCAGTACTTC.

This clonotype showed up many times. The chain uses TRBV20-1 and TRBJ1-2; TRBD1 might be the D (5 bases). From germline, CDR1 is DFQATT and CDR2 SNEGSKA (reference sequence). The CDR3 length is 12 residues. Trimming cost V 5 bases and J 3 bases, with 10 bases left between them. CDR3 in amino acids: CSADGTDYGYTF. The CDR3 region has the DNA TGCAGTGCTGACGGGACGGACTATGGCTACACCTTC.

This clonotype has just a few counts. The CDR3 DNA is TGTGCCAGCACCTCCGGGACGGGCAATCAGCCCCAGCATTTT. This encodes CASTSGTGNQPQHF. V usage is TRBV7-2 and J usage is TRBJ1-5; tentatively, D is TRBD1 (5 bases). Trimming stripped 7 bases from V and 2 bases from J, with 12 bases between. CDR1 and CDR2 (germline): SGHTA, FQGNSA. The CDR3 length is 14 residues.

The chain has TRBV10-3 and TRBJ2-7, with TRBD1 matching 8 bases. Trimming removed 0 bases from V and 4 bases from J; junction bases left unmatched: 8. Germline V gene lookup returns CDR1 ENHRY and CDR2 SYGVKD. CDR3 length: 16 residues. CDR3: CAISESMGTGLYEQYV. Here the CDR3 DNA reads TGTGCCATCAGTGAGTCGATGGGGACAGGCCTATACGAGCAGTACGTC.

This clonotype turned up a few times. The rearrangement links TRBV4-2 to TRBJ1-5; tentatively, D is TRBD1 (6 bases). Trimming cost V 4 bases and J 4 bases, with 14 bases left between them. The CDR3 sequence is 15 residues long. From germline, CDR1 is LGHNA and CDR2 YNFKEQ. The CDR3 here is CASSPGEGENQPQHF. CDR3 DNA sequence: TGTGCCAGCAGCCCTGGGGAGGGGGAGAATCAGCCCCAGCATTTT.

The chain employs TRBV7-9 and TRBJ2-1, with TRBD2 matching over 9 bases. The CDR3 totals 16 residues. Looked up from germline, CDR1 is SEHNR and CDR2 is FQNEAQ (reference sequence). Losses at the gene ends were 2 bases for V and 6 bases for J; bases not matched to a gene: 8. This CDR3 is CASSLSGTSKSNEQFF. The CDR3 nucleotides are TGTGCCAGCAGCTTATCCGGGACTAGCAAAAGCAATGAGCAGTTCTTC. Complete variable domain (other parts from reference TRBV7-9 and TRBJ2-1): DTGVSQNPRHKITKRGQNVTFRCDPISEHNRLYWYRQTLGQGPEFLTYFQNEAQLEKSRLLSDRFSAERPKGSFSTLEIQRTEQGDSAMYLCASSLSGTSKSNEQFFGPGTRLTVL.

The V call is TRBV6-2 or TRBV6-3, the J call TRBJ2-7; possible D gene TRBD1, 5 bases. Trimming removed 7 bases from V and 4 bases from J, with 20 bases in between. The CDR3 extends over 15 amino acids. In germline, CDR1 is MNHEY, CDR2 SVGEGT. Written as DNA, the CDR3 is TGTGCCAGCACGGTAAGGGGCGGCGGTTTGTACGAGCAGTACTTC. Residues: CASTVRGGGLYEQYF.

This chain's CDR3 is CASSSLTSGGAYTQYF. CDR3 DNA sequence: TGTGCCAGCAGTTCCTTGACTAGCGGGGGGGCATATACGCAGTATTTT. The chain recombines TRBV28 with TRBJ2-3; 14 bases map to TRBD2. Germline V gene data show CDR1 as MDHEN and CDR2 as SYDVKM. The ends lost 4 bases at V and 7 bases at J; junction bases unmatched: 7. The CDR3 sequence is 16 residues long.

In its sample, this clonotype was seen many times. The rearrangement links TRBV20-1 to TRBJ2-1; 10 nucleotides agree with TRBD1. CDR1 and CDR2 (germline): DFQATT, SNEGSKA (reference sequence). J was trimmed by 8 bases and V by 5 bases; bases with no gene match: 3. The CDR3 length is 12 residues. CDR3 nucleotide sequence: TGCAGTGCTTCGGGACAGGGGTATGAGCAGTTCTTC. Translating it yields CSASGQGYEQFF.